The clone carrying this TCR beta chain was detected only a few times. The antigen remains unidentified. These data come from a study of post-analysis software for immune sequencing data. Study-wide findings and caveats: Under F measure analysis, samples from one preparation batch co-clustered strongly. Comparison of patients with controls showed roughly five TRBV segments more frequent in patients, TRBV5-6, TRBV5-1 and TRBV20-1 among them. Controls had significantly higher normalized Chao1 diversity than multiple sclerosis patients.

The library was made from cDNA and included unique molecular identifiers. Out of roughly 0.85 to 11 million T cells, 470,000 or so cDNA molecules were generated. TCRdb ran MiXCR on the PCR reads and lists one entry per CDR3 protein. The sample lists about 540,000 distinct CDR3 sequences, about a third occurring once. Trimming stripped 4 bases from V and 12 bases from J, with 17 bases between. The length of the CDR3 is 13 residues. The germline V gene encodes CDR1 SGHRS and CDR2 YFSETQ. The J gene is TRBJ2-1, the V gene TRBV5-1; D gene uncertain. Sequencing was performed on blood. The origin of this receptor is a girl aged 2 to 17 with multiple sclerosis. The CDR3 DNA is TGCGCCAGCAGCCTAAGAGATTCGAGTGGGCAGTTCTTC. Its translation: CASSLRDSSGQFF.